These T cell receptor beta chains were read from a single sample in a study of control samples from healthy donors and cancer patients. Clones were sequenced by immunoSEQ multiplex PCR, and TCRdb holds only the in-frame ones, with some missing. The data hold approximately 170,000 clones, with 80% to 90% observed a single time. The specimen sequenced was blood. Receptors were obtained from a woman younger than 45 in good health. Both conserved end residues are part of each CDR3. D genes are given only for firm matches. Clone size is given for some rows only: seen once, a few or many times, or a class if the clone is expanded.

v_gene,abundance,j_gene,len,d_gene,CDR3nt,CDR3aa
TRBV7-8,.,TRBJ1-2,15,.,TGTGCCAGCAGTACCGGGACATCCGGGAGTTATGGCTACACCTTC,CASSTGTSGSYGYTF
TRBV10-3,.,TRBJ1-4,17,TRBD1,TGTGCCATCAGTGATCGAAAACAGGGGGCGAGCAATGAAAAACTGTTTTTT,CAISDRKQGASNEKLFF
TRBV11-2,.,TRBJ1-1,15,.,TGTGCCAGCAGCTTCAGCTGGGGCATGAACACTGAAGCTTTCTTT,CASSFSWGMNTEAFF
TRBV19,once,TRBJ2-1,13,TRBD2,TGTGCCAGTAGTAGCGGGAGGGACAATGAGCAGTTCTTC,CASSSGRDNEQFF
TRBV9,.,TRBJ1-2,15,.,TGTGCCAGCAGCGTACGAGAGACTAATAACTATGGCTACACCTTC,CASSVRETNNYGYTF
TRBV2,.,TRBJ2-3,14,.,TGTGCCAGCCGTACAGGGATTTATCCAGATACGCAGTATTTT,CASRTGIYPDTQYF
TRBV3-1/TRBV3-2,.,TRBJ2-1,13,.,TGTGCCAGCAGGCCCGCGGGAAAGAATGAGCAGTTCTTC,CASRPAGKNEQFF
TRBV20-1,.,TRBJ2-4,14,.,TGCAGTGCTAGTTCAAGCGGGCCCCAAAAGGGTCAGTACTTC,CSASSSGPQKGQYF
TRBV5-1,.,TRBJ2-3,13,.,TGCGCCAGCAGCCGACAACCCACAGATACGCAGTATTTT,CASSRQPTDTQYF
TRBV2,.,TRBJ2-5,15,.,TGTGCCAGCAGATGGGGGGGGGCTCCCCAAGAGACCCAGTACTTC,CASRWGGAPQETQYF
TRBV9,.,TRBJ2-2,14,.,TGTGCCAGCAGCGTAGCAGGGAACACCGGGGAGCTGTTTTTT,CASSVAGNTGELFF
TRBV7-9,.,TRBJ1-3,13,TRBD1,TGTGCCAGCCGTGGACAGGGGATGGACACCATATATTTT,CASRGQGMDTIYF
TRBV7-9,once,TRBJ1-4,14,.,TGTGCCAGCAGCTTAGTCCAGGGAAATGAAAAACTGTTTTTT,CASSLVQGNEKLFF
TRBV11-3,.,TRBJ2-5,17,TRBD2,TGTGCCAGCAGCTTGGGTACAGGGACTAGCGGGAGGGAGACCCAGTACTTC,CASSLGTGTSGRETQYF
TRBV3-1/TRBV3-2,.,TRBJ1-6,14,.,TGTGCCAGCAGCCAAGATTTACCTAACTCACCCCTCCACTTT,CASSQDLPNSPLHF
TRBV28,.,TRBJ2-3,16,TRBD2,TGTGCCAGCAGTCCTGGGACTAGCGGGAGCACAGATACGCAGTATTTT,CASSPGTSGSTDTQYF
TRBV14,.,TRBJ2-4,18,.,TGTGCCAGCAGCGACAAACCCCAGGGTTTGAGGCCCAAAAACATTCAGTACTTC,CASSDKPQGLRPKNIQYF
TRBV25-1,.,TRBJ1-2,14,TRBD1,TGTGCCAGCAGTGAGACAGGGGCCATCTATGGCTACACCTTC,CASSETGAIYGYTF
TRBV20-1,.,TRBJ1-5,15,.,TGCAGTGCTAGTCGGGGGCAGGGAGGCGCACAGCCCCAGCATTTT,CSASRGQGGAQPQHF
TRBV5-1,.,TRBJ2-5,15,.,TGCGCCAGCAGCTCGACCCTCCCGGGGGAAGAGACCCAGTACTTC,CASSSTLPGEETQYF
TRBV5-6,.,TRBJ2-7,14,TRBD1,TGTGCCAGCAGCCCCGGACAGGGGAGCTACGAGCAGTACTTC,CASSPGQGSYEQYF
TRBV28,once,TRBJ1-4,12,.,TGTGCCAGCAGCTACGGTGCTGAAAAACTGTTTTTT,CASSYGAEKLFF
TRBV7-9,.,TRBJ2-1,11,.,TGTGCCAGCGGCATGGACCATGAGCAGTTCTTC,CASGMDHEQFF
TRBV28,.,TRBJ1-5,16,.,TGTGCCAGCAGTAGAACGGGACGACATAGCAATCAGCCCCAGCATTTT,CASSRTGRHSNQPQHF
TRBV5-1,.,TRBJ2-4,16,TRBD1,TGCGCCAGCAGCCCCGGACAGGGGGACACCAAAAACATTCAGTACTTC,CASSPGQGDTKNIQYF
TRBV19,.,TRBJ1-1,13,.,TGTGCCAGTAAACGTGGGGGTACCACTGAAGCTTTCTTT,CASKRGGTTEAFF
TRBV19,once,TRBJ1-1,13,.,TGTGCCAGCGGCCAGGGGCAGGGCACTGAAGCTTTCTTT,CASGQGQGTEAFF
TRBV13,.,TRBJ2-7,12,.,TGTGCCAGCAGCTCCTTCCCGGGAGAGCAGTACTTC,CASSSFPGEQYF
TRBV7-9,once,TRBJ1-2,15,TRBD1,TGTGCCAGCAGCTTAGGACAGGGAAACGTTCATGGCTACACCTTC,CASSLGQGNVHGYTF
TRBV30,.,TRBJ2-5,16,.,TGTGCCTGGAGTGTAAGCGGTAATGGCTGGGGAGAGACCCAGTACTTC,CAWSVSGNGWGETQYF
TRBV5-1,.,TRBJ2-3,14,.,TGCGCCAGCCAGGAGACAGGATCCACAGATACGCAGTATTTT,CASQETGSTDTQYF
TRBV2,.,TRBJ1-2,12,.,TGTGCCAGCAGCACATCGAACTATGGCTACACCTTC,CASSTSNYGYTF
TRBV2,.,TRBJ2-1,15,.,TGTGCCAGCAGTACCGACCCAATTTCCTACAATGAGCAGTTCTTC,CASSTDPISYNEQFF
TRBV29-1,.,TRBJ1-2,13,.,TGCAGCGTTGGTGGGGGGTTGGACTATGGCTACACCTTC,CSVGGGLDYGYTF
TRBV6-4,.,TRBJ1-4,12,TRBD1,TGTGCCAGGAGGACAGGGAATGAAAAACTGTTTTTT,CARRTGNEKLFF
TRBV25-1,.,TRBJ1-2,15,.,TGTGCCAGCAGGAGGGACGGAATACTGAACTATGGCTACACCTTC,CASRRDGILNYGYTF
TRBV16,.,TRBJ2-1,15,.,TGTGCCAGCAGCTACGGGAGACCCATTAACAATGAGCAGTTCTTC,CASSYGRPINNEQFF
TRBV6-4,.,TRBJ1-1,14,TRBD1,TGTGCCAGCAGTCGGGACAGGGAGAGCACTGAAGCTTTCTTT,CASSRDRESTEAFF
TRBV19,.,TRBJ2-6,19,TRBD1,TGTGCCAGTAGTATACCCCCGACAGGGAGCCTCTCTGGGGCCAACGTCCTGACTTTC,CASSIPPTGSLSGANVLTF
TRBV2,.,TRBJ2-7,16,.,TGTGCCAGCAGTCGTAACAGGGCTACCCTCTCCTACGAGCAGTACTTC,CASSRNRATLSYEQYF
TRBV5-1,.,TRBJ2-4,12,.,TGCGCCAGCAGCCCATCAGAGGGCATTCAGTACTTC,CASSPSEGIQYF
TRBV6-5,.,TRBJ2-3,15,.,TGTGCCAGCAGTTACATGGCAGGGAGGACAGATACGCAGTATTTT,CASSYMAGRTDTQYF
TRBV11-3,few,TRBJ2-2,16,.,TGTGCCAGCAGCTCTATGGATTTAGGGAACACCGGGGAGCTGTTTTTT,CASSSMDLGNTGELFF
TRBV19,.,TRBJ2-5,18,TRBD2,TGTGCCAGTAGTGAAAAAATAGCGGGGGGGCCGAGTGTGGAGACCCAGTACTTC,CASSEKIAGGPSVETQYF
TRBV6-5,once,TRBJ1-2,15,.,TGTGCCAGCAGTCCTACAAGGCGGGGCGACTATGGCTACACCTTC,CASSPTRRGDYGYTF
TRBV18,.,TRBJ2-5,14,TRBD2,TGTGCCAGCTCCCCGGGACTAGCTCAAGAGACCCAGTACTTC,CASSPGLAQETQYF
TRBV2,.,TRBJ2-7,13,.,TGTGCCAGAGCCGACAGCCGTCAAAACGAGCAGTACTTC,CARADSRQNEQYF
TRBV25-1,.,TRBJ2-3,16,.,TGTGCCAGCAGTGAAATAACGCCCGAAAGCACAGATACGCAGTATTTT,CASSEITPESTDTQYF